A single TCR beta chain is shown here with its context. Its target is unknown. This specimen comes from a study of T cell responses to AZD1222 COVID-19 vaccine. Study-wide results and caveats: Across the whole spike, CD4 TCRs peaked at regions 160-218 and 743-854. A mostly white British donor set with more females was recruited, and clonal diversity was possibly underestimated.

Germline V gene data show CDR1 as SGHRS and CDR2 as YFSETQ. The length of the CDR3 is 15 residues. With 0 bases clipped from V and 5 bases from J, the junction kept 5 bases outside the gene matches. Here immunoSEQ multiplex PCR was the method, and the copy in TCRdb shows in-frame clones only, minus some. The sample lists 80,000 to 90,000 clones, under 95% occurring once. This receptor was taken from an adult in good health. The sequencing used peripheral blood, collected on day 0 of MenACWY control vaccination. The chain couples TRBV5-1 to TRBJ1-2; 9 bases are a match to TRBD1. Here the CDR3 DNA reads TGCGCCAGCAGCTTGGATGGGACAGGGAAGTATGGCTACACCTTC. This encodes CASSLDGTGKYGYTF.